One T cell receptor (beta chain) is described in this entry. What it recognizes is unknown. The CDR3 runs to 13 residues. CDR1 is SNHLY, CDR2 FYNNEI, per germline. V was cut by 11 bases and J by 0 bases, with 13 bases left in between. It was with a sample-barcoded 5' primer and a J-beta primer mix that a second PCR of roughly 7 to 12 cycles was run. Via MiXCR, TCRdb re-called the 5' RACE reads, giving one row per CDR3 protein. The data show roughly 1.9 million distinct CDR3 sequences, about 39% seen once. The data were taken from a study of blood T cells in healthy people across ages. Points from the study as a whole: Observed TCR beta diversity per million T cells went down as age went up. This fall followed a roughly linear course with age.

Sequences were obtained from blood. The V call is TRBV2, the J call TRBJ1-2; perhaps TRBD1 as D (6 bases). The TCR sequence derives from a human donor in good health. The CDR3 spells CAAQTGPNYGYTF. The CDR3 coding sequence is TGTGCCGCCCAGACAGGCCCTAACTATGGCTACACCTTC.